This T cell receptor (beta chain) was captured by sequencing in a study of T cell changes during pregnancy in multiple sclerosis. The method was immunoSEQ multiplex PCR; TCRdb's version includes in-frame clones alone and lacks a portion of them. The repertoire holds tens of thousands of clones, with 90% to 95% as singletons. Germline V gives CDR1 MNHEY, CDR2 SVGAGI. The V and J ends lost 6 bases and 4 bases, in that order; junction bases with no gene match: 7. This CDR3 region has 15 residues. This rearrangement joins TRBV6-5 to TRBJ2-3; 10 bases fit TRBD2. The sample was CD4+ T cells from peripheral blood mononuclear cells, taken in the first trimester of pregnancy. The sequence was collected from a female donor with multiple sclerosis, enrolled in a pregnancy study. The CDR3 sequence is CASSTRTSGSDTQYF. In DNA, the CDR3 is TGTGCCAGCAGCACCCGGACTAGCGGCTCAGATACGCAGTATTTT.